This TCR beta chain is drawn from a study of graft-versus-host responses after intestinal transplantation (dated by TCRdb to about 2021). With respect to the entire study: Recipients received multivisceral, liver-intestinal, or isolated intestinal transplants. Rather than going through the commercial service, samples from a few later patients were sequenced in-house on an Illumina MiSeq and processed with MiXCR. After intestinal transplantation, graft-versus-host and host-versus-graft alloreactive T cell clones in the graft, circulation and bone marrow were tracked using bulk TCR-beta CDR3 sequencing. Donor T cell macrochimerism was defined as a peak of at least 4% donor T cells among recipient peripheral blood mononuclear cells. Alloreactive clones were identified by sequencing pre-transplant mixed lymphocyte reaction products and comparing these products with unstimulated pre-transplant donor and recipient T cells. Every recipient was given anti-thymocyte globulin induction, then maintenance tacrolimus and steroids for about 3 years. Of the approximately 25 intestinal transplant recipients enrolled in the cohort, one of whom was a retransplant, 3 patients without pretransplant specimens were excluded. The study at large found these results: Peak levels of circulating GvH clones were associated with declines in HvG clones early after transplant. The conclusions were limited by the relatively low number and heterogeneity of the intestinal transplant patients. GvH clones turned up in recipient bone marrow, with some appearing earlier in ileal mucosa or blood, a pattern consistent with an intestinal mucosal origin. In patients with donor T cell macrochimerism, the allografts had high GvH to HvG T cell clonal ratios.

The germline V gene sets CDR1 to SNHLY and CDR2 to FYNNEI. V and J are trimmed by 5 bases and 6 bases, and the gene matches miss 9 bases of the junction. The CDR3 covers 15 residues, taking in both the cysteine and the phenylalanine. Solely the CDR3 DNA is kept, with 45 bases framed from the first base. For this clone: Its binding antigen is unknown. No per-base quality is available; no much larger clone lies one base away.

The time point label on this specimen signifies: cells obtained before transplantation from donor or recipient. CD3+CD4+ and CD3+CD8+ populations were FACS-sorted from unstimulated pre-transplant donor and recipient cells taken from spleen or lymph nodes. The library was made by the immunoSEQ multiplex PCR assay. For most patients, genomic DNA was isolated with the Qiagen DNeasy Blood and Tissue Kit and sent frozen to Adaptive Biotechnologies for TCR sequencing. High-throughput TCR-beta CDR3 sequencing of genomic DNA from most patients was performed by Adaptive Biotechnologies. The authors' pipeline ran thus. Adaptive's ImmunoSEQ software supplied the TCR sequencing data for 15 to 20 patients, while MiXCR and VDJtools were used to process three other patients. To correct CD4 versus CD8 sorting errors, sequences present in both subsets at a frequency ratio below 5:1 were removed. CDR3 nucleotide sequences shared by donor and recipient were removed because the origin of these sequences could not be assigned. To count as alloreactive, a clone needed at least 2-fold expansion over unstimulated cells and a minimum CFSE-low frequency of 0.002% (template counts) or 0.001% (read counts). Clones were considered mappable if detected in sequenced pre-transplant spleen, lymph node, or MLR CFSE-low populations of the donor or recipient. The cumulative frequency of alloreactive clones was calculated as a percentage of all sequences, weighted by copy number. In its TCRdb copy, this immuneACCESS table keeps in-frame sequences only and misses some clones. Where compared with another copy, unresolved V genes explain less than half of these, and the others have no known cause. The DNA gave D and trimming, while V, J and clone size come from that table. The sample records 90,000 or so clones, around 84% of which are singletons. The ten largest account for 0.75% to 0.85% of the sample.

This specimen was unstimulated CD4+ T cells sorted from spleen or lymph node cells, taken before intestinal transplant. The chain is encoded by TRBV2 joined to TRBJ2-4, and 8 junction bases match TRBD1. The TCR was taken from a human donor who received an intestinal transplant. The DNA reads TGTGCCAGCAGTATAGGACAGGGAGAAGGAAACATTCAGTACTTC. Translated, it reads CASSIGQGEGNIQYF.